The 19 T cell receptor beta chains below come from one sample, sequenced in a study of control samples from healthy donors and cancer patients (TCRdb year 2020). The library was produced with the immunoSEQ multiplex PCR assay. TCRdb's version of the immuneACCESS table is confined to in-frame rearrangements and falls short of the full clone set. An unresolved V gene accounts for under half of the shortfall where checked; the remainder is of unknown origin. Here the sample has 180,000 or so clones; 90% to 95% occur a single time. Together, the top ten hold less than 1.6% of the sample. The sequenced sample consisted of blood. The receptor set was obtained from a woman in her twenties or thirties in good health.

This chain uses TRBV7-9 with TRBJ2-5; D might be TRBD2 (7 bases). Trimming left V 2 bases short and J 5 bases short, with 15 bases between. Germline assignment: CDR1 SEHNR and CDR2 FQNEAQ (reference sequence). The CDR3 has 15 residues. The CDR3 DNA reads as TGTGCCAGCAGCTTATTTGGGGGGGCGGAGGAGACCCAGTACTTC. Encoded protein: CASSLFGGAEETQYF.

The chain is built from TRBV28 and TRBJ1-5; TRBD1 agrees at 7 bases. The CDR3 has 16 amino acids. Germline CDR1 is MDHEN and CDR2 is SYDVKM. Germline trimming cut 4 bases from V and 1 base from J; bases unmatched to any gene: 7. CDR3 coding DNA: TGTGCCAGCAGTTCCGGCCACAGGGGAAGCAATCAGCCCCAGCATTTT. Translation gives CASSSGHRGSNQPQHF.

Regarding this clone: Within the sample, other DNA sequences also encode this same CDR3. The chain links TRBV28 to TRBJ1-1; no clear D gene. From germline, CDR1 is MDHEN and CDR2 SYDVKM. This CDR3 is built from 11 residues. The V end was cut by 5 bases, the J end by 1 base, with 2 bases between. The CDR3 DNA follows: TGTGCCAGCAGTCGGAACACTGAAGCTTTCTTT. Amino acid sequence: CASSRNTEAFF.

This chain joins TRBV29-1 and TRBJ2-7; TRBD1 matches 10 bases. The V gene end was trimmed by 4 bases and the J gene end by 1 base; junction bases not matched to a gene: 10. From germline, CDR1 is SQVTM and CDR2 ANQGSEA. This CDR3 contains 16 residues. CDR3 region: CSVGQGASGVSYEQYF. CDR3 nucleotide sequence: TGCAGCGTTGGACAGGGGGCTAGCGGAGTGTCCTACGAGCAGTACTTC.

The chain joins TRBV5-8 to TRBJ1-5; 8 bases align to TRBD1. CDR1 SGHTS and CDR2 YDEGEE come from the germline V gene. With V trimmed by 4 bases and J by 0 bases, 3 bases remained unmatched. This CDR3 is 15 amino acids long. Here the CDR3 reads CASSRTGNSNQPQHF. CDR3 sequence (DNA): TGTGCCAGCAGCCGGACAGGGAATAGCAATCAGCCCCAGCATTTT.

J is TRBJ2-5 and V is TRBV27; 12 nucleotides agree with TRBD2. The CDR3 loop spans 15 amino acids. Germline CDR1 reads MNHEY; CDR2 reads SMNVEV (reference sequence). V was clipped by 6 bases and J by 5 bases; unmatched bases: 7. In DNA form, the CDR3 reads TGTGCCAGCAGGGACCTAGCGGGGGGGCGGGAGACCCAGTACTTC. Its protein is CASRDLAGGRETQYF.

The chain recombines TRBV11-2 with TRBJ2-4; possible D gene TRBD1, 6 bases. The CDR3 loop spans 14 amino acids. Germline CDR1 and CDR2: SGHAT and FQNNGV. V lost 1 base and J lost 8, with 12 bases in between. CDR3 DNA: TGTGCCAGCAGCTTAGGGGGGCTAATGGACATTCAGTACTTC. It yields the protein CASSLGGLMDIQYF.

V and J are TRBV6-1 and TRBJ1-5; D gene ambiguous. V lost 3 bases, J lost 4 bases, and 4 bases lay in between. The V gene's germline CDR1 is MNHNS and CDR2 SASEGT. The CDR3 is made up of 12 amino acids. This CDR3 is CASSDRNQPQHF. The DNA of the CDR3 is TGTGCCAGCAGTGACAGGAATCAGCCCCAGCATTTT.

In DNA form, the CDR3 reads TGTGCCAGCAGCTTAAGGCGGGAGGTGGGCAATGAGCAGTTCTTC. Translating it yields CASSLRREVGNEQFF. The chain uses TRBV7-3 and TRBJ2-1; 8 nucleotides match TRBD2. J lost 6 bases, V lost 1 base, and 5 bases had no gene match. The CDR3 is 15 residues long. The V gene's germline CDR1 is SGHTA and CDR2 FQGTGA. Combining the CDR3 with reference TRBV7-3 and TRBJ2-1 gives the whole variable domain GAGVSQTPSNKVTEKGKYVELRCDPISGHTALYWYRQSLGQGPEFLIYFQGTGAADDSGLPNDRFFAVRPEGSVSTLKIQRTERGDSAVYLCASSLRREVGNEQFFGPGTRLTVL.

The chain recombines TRBV7-3 with TRBJ2-1, with TRBD2 matching 14 bases. V gave up 2 bases and J gave up 8 bases; unmatched junction bases: 5. There are 16 residues in the CDR3. Germline V gene data show CDR1 as SGHTA and CDR2 as FQGTGA. In DNA, the CDR3 is TGTGCCAGCAGCTTAGGGGGACTAGCGGGAGAGGATGAGCAGTTCTTC. Its protein product is CASSLGGLAGEDEQFF. The entire variable domain, with the rest obtained from reference TRBV7-3 and TRBJ2-1, is as follows: GAGVSQTPSNKVTEKGKYVELRCDPISGHTALYWYRQSLGQGPEFLIYFQGTGAADDSGLPNDRFFAVRPEGSVSTLKIQRTERGDSAVYLCASSLGGLAGEDEQFFGPGTRLTVL.

Concerning this clone: Within the sample, other DNA sequences also encode this same CDR3. The V call is TRBV7-3, the J call TRBJ2-5; TRBD2 matches at 8 bases. Trimming removed 2 bases from V and 4 bases from J; junction bases left unmatched: 3. Per the germline V gene, CDR1 is SGHTA and CDR2 is FQGTGA. The CDR3 has 14 residues. The DNA of the CDR3 is TGTGCCAGCAGCTTAGCGGGGGGCGGAGAGACCCAGTACTTC. It translates to CASSLAGGGETQYF.

V and J are TRBV2 and TRBJ2-1; TRBD2 matches at 8 bases. CDR1 SNHLY and CDR2 FYNNEI come from the germline V gene. This CDR3 contains 15 residues. Trimming at V came to 1 base and at J to 3 bases, leaving 2 bases not matched to a gene. The DNA of the CDR3 is TGTGCCAGCAGTGAAGGGACTAGCCGCTACAATGAGCAGTTCTTC. Its translation: CASSEGTSRYNEQFF.

This rearrangement joins TRBV30 to TRBJ2-2, with TRBD2 matching 8 bases. Looked up from germline, CDR1 is GTSNPN and CDR2 is SVGIG (reference sequence). The CDR3 extends over 14 amino acids. V trimming: 2 bases; J trimming: 6 bases; junction bases outside the gene matches: 5. The CDR3 DNA reads TGTGCCTGGAGTAGCGGGAGCGTGTCCGGGGAGCTGTTTTTT. Translating it yields CAWSSGSVSGELFF.

The CDR3 reads CASSLVRGVNEQFF. CDR3 DNA: TGTGCCAGCAGCTTAGTACGGGGGGTTAATGAGCAGTTCTTC. The chain has TRBV7-9 and TRBJ2-1; 7 bases map to TRBD2. The CDR3 sequence is 14 residues long. Germline V lookup: CDR1 SEHNR, CDR2 FQNEAQ (reference sequence). Trimming at V came to 1 base and at J to 7 bases, leaving 4 bases not matched to a gene.

The chain has TRBV11-2 and TRBJ1-6; 8 nucleotides agree with TRBD1. Germline V gene sequence: CDR1 SGHAT, CDR2 FQNNGV. The CDR3 is 16 residues long. Trimming cost V 1 base and J 4 bases; bases outside gene matches: 3. The CDR3 DNA is TGTGCCAGCAGCTTAGTCACAGGGGGTTATAATTCACCCCTCCACTTT. Its protein is CASSLVTGGYNSPLHF.

The chain couples TRBV11-3 to TRBJ1-1, with a possible D match to TRBD1 (6 bases). Germline CDR1 SGHNT, CDR2 YENEEA. The CDR3 totals 13 residues. The ends were cut back, 4 bases at V and 1 base at J, with 7 bases in the middle. Here the CDR3 DNA reads TGTGCCAGCAGCTCACAGGGGAACACTGAAGCTTTCTTT. This translates into CASSSQGNTEAFF.

The V and J genes are TRBV6-1 and TRBJ1-4; TRBD1 matches 8 bases. Trimming took 4 bases from V and 2 from J; bases not matched to a gene: 6. Germline assignment: CDR1 MNHNS and CDR2 SASEGT. The CDR3 runs to 16 residues. The CDR3 is CASSGTGFVTNEKLFF. CDR3 sequence (DNA): TGTGCCAGCAGTGGGACAGGGTTTGTCACTAATGAAAAACTGTTTTTT.

The chain joins TRBV5-1 to TRBJ2-5, with TRBD2 matching 11 bases. The CDR3 covers 17 residues. CDR1 is SGHRS and CDR2 is YFSETQ in the germline V gene. Trimming removed 4 bases from V and 1 base from J; junction bases left unmatched: 9. This CDR3 is CASSPSRSGGAQETQYF. The CDR3, as DNA: TGCGCCAGCAGCCCCAGCCGTAGCGGGGGGGCCCAAGAGACCCAGTACTTC.

The chain joins TRBV19 to TRBJ1-1; D uncertain. The germline CDR1 and CDR2 sequences are LNHDA and SQIVND (reference sequence). The CDR3 totals 13 residues. V lost 0 bases and J 4 bases, leaving 6 bases between the germline ends. CDR3 coding DNA: TGTGCCAGTAGTATAGATCAAACCACTGAAGCTTTCTTT. It specifies CASSIDQTTEAFF.